This T cell receptor (beta chain) originates from a study of T cell repertoires in aging, cancer and after chemotherapy. Looking at the study overall: Donors were grouped into six age bands spanning 30 or younger through 70 or older. Study results and limitations: The repertoire data cannot show anything about immunological memory following chemotherapy.

This CDR3 region has 16 residues. The V end lost 5 bases, the J end lost 2 bases, and 15 bases lay between the germline ends. Rearranged V-D-J TRB sequences were amplified with a mixed TRB-A/B primer pool. From the multiplex PCR reads, TCRdb called clonotypes with MiXCR, one entry per CDR3 protein. This table has around 10,000 distinct CDR3 sequences, around 35% appearing once. Amplification of TCR beta used genomic DNA extracted from peripheral blood. Regarding this clonotype: Its cognate antigen is unknown.

This TCR derives from a human donor in good health. This rearrangement joins TRBV12-3 or TRBV12-4 to TRBJ2-2, with D possibly matching TRBD2 (6 bases). Material for sequencing was blood. The CDR3 is CASSPRVAVNTGELFF. The CDR3 coding sequence is TGTGCCAGCAGTCCCCGGGTAGCGGTAAACACCGGGGAGCTGTTTTTT.